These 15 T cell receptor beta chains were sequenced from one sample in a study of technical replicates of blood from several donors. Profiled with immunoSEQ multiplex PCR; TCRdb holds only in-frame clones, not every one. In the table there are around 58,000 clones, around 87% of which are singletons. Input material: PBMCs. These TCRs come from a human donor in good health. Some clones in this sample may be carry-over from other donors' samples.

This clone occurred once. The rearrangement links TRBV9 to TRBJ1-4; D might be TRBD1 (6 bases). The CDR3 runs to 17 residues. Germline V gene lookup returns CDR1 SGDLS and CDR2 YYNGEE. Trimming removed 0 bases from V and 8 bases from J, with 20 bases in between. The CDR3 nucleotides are TGTGCCAGCAGCGTAGGTCGGGGGGGCCGGTCGGGCGAAAAACTGTTTTTT. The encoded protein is CASSVGRGGRSGEKLFF.

This CDR3 is CASGPGHNYEQYF. CDR3 coding DNA: TGTGCCAGCGGCCCGGGACATAACTACGAGCAGTACTTC. This chain links TRBV2 with TRBJ2-7, with D possibly matching TRBD1 (6 bases). Germline CDR1 and CDR2: SNHLY and FYNNEI. There are 13 residues in the CDR3. V lost 8 bases and J 3 bases, leaving 14 bases between the germline ends. Drawing the rest from reference TRBV2 and TRBJ2-7, the complete variable domain is EPEVTQTPSHQVTQMGQEVILRCVPISNHLYFYWYRQILGQKVEFLVSFYNNEISEKSEIFDDQFSVERPDGSNFTLKIRSTKLEDSAMYFCASGPGHNYEQYFGPGTRLTVT.

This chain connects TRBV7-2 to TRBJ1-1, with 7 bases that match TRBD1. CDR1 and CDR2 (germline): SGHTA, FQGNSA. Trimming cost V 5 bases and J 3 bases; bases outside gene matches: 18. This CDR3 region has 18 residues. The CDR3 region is CASSPLSSSQGRDTEAFF. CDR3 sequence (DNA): TGTGCCAGCAGCCCACTCAGTTCATCACAGGGGCGCGACACTGAAGCTTTCTTT.

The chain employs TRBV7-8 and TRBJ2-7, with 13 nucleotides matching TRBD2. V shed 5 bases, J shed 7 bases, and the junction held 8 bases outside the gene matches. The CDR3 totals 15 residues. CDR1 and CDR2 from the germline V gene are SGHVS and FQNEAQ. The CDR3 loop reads CASSKRLAGGIEQYF. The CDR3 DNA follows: TGTGCCAGCAGCAAAAGACTAGCGGGGGGTATTGAGCAGTACTTC.

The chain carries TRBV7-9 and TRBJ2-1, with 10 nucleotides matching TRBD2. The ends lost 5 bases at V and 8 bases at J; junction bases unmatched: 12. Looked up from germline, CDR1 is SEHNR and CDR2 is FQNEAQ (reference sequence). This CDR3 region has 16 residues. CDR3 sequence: CASSPQAASGSDEQFF. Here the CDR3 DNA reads TGTGCCAGCAGCCCCCAGGCGGCTAGCGGGAGCGATGAGCAGTTCTTC.

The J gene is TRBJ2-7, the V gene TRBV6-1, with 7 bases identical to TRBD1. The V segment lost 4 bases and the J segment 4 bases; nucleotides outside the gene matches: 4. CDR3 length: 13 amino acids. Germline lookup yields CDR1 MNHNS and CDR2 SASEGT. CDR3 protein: CASSGTGQYEQYF. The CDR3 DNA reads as TGTGCCAGCAGTGGGACAGGCCAGTACGAGCAGTACTTC.

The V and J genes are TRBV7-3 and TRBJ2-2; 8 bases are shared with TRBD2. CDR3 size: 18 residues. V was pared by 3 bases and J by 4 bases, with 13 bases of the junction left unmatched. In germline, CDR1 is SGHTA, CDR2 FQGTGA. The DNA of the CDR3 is TGTGCCAGCAGCTTTAGGCGGGAGCTCCGGGGGGGCACCGGGGAGCTGTTTTTT. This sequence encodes CASSFRRELRGGTGELFF.

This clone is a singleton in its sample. The CDR3 protein is CASRQEAGGRYEQYF. DNA for the CDR3: TGTGCCAGCAGGCAGGAAGCGGGGGGTCGCTACGAGCAGTACTTC. The rearrangement links TRBV7-2 to TRBJ2-7, with 9 bases matching TRBD2. V lost 6 bases and J lost 3; bases outside the gene matches: 9. Germline V gene data show CDR1 as SGHTA and CDR2 as FQGNSA. This CDR3 contains 15 residues.

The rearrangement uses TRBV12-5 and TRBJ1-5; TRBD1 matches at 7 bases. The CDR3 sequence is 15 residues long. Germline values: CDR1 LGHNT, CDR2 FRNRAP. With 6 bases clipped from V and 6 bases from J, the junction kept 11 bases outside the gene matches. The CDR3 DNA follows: TGTGCTAGTGGCACAGACAGGGAGCGAATTCAGCCCCAGCATTTT. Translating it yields CASGTDRERIQPQHF. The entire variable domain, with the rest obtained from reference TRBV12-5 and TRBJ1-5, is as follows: DARVTQTPRHKVTEMGQEVTMRCQPILGHNTVFWYRQTMMQGLELLAYFRNRAPLDDSGMPKDRFSAEMPDATLATLKIQPSEPRDSAVYFCASGTDRERIQPQHFGDGTRLSIL.

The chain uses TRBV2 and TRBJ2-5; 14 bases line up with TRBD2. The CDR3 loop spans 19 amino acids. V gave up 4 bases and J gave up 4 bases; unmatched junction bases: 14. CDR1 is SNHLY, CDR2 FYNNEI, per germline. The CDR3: CASSVGTSGSVEYGETQYF. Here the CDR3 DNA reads TGTGCCAGCAGTGTCGGGACTAGCGGGAGTGTAGAGTATGGAGAGACCCAGTACTTC.

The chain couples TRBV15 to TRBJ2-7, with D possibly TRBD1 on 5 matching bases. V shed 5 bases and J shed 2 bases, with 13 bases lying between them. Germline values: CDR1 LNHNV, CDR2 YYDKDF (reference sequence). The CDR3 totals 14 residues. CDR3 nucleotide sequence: TGTGCCACCAGCGATATACAGGAAGCCTACGAGCAGTACTTC. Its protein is CATSDIQEAYEQYF.

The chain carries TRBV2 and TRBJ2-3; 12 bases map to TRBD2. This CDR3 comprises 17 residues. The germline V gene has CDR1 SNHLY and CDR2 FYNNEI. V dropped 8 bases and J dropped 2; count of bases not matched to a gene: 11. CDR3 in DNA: TGTGCCAGCCGGCGACTAGCGGGAGATGGGTCCACAGATACGCAGTATTTT. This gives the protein CASRRLAGDGSTDTQYF.

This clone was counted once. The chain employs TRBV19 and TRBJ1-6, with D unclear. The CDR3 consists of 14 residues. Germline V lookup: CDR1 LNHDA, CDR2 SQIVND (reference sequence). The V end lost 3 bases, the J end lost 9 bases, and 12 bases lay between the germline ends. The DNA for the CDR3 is TGTGCCAGTAGTATGATAAGTTCGGTTTCACCCCTCCACTTT. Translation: CASSMISSVSPLHF. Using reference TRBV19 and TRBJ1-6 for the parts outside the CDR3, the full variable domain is DGGITQSPKYLFRKEGQNVTLSCEQNLNHDAMYWYRQDPGQGLRLIYYSQIVNDFQKGDIAEGYSVSREKKESFPLTVTSAQKNPTAFYLCASSMISSVSPLHFGNGTRLTVT.

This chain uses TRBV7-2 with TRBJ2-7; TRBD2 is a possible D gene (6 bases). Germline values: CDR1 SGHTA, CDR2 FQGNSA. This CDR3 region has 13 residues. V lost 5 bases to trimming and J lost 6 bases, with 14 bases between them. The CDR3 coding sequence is TGTGCCAGCAGCCCTAGCAGGGAGGCCGAGCAGTACTTC. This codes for CASSPSREAEQYF.

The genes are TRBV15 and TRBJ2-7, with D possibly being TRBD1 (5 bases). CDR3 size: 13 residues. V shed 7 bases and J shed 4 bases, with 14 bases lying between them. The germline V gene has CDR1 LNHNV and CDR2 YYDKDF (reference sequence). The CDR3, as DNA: TGTGCCACCATGTCCACCACAGGATACGAGCAGTACTTC. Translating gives CATMSTTGYEQYF.